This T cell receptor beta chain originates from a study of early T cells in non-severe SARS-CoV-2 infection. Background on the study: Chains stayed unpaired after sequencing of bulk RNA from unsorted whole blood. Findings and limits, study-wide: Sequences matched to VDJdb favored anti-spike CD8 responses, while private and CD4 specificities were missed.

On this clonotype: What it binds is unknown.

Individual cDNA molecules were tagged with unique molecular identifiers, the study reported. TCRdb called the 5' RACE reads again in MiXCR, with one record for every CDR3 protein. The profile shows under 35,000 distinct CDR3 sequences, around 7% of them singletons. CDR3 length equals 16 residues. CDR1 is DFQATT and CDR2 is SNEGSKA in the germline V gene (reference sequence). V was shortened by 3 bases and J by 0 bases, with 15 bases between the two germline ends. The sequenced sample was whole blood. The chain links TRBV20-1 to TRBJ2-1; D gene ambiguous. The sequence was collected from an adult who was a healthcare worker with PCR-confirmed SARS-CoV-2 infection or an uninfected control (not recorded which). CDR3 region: CSASPLFSSSYNEQFF. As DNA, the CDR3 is TGCAGTGCTAGTCCTCTATTTTCCAGCTCCTACAATGAGCAGTTCTTC.